The sequence of this T cell receptor beta chain was determined in a study of shared clonotypes between healthy human individuals (dated by TCRdb to 2020 to 2022). General notes on the study: The cohort comprised a couple of women and a few men aged 18 to 49 years. Libraries were prepared and TCR repertoires were sequenced by different laboratories using diverse techniques, in order to increase sequencing depth and limit assay-specific biases. To estimate repertoire size and how much clonotypes are shared between individuals, the study performed deep sequencing of blood TCR repertoires from about 5 healthy adults. Leukapheresis yielded between about 0.8 and 8.9 billion PBMCs per donor. For each donor, three plates each were used for CD4 naive and CD4 memory, two plates were used for CD8 naive, and one plate was used for CD8 memory.

To note about this clone: Its antigen specificity is not known. The germline gene is not matched at one end of the junction; a read error may be the cause.

Using the deep immunoSEQ assay, TCR CDR3 regions were amplified from genomic DNA by multiplex PCR. Extracted genomic DNA from each cell subset was distributed evenly across all wells of several immunoSEQ 96-well plates, and each plate was treated as a replicate. Each replicate PCR for sorted subsets received around 200 ng genomic DNA, equal to roughly 30,000 T cell genomes. Purified libraries were measured with a Qubit 3.0 fluorometer, size-checked on a Bioanalyzer 2100, and measured again with the KAPA Library Quantification kit. Every immunoSEQ 96-well plate was sequenced on a separate single-read 150-cycle Illumina NextSeq 550 flow cell. In the paper's pipeline: Because the immunoSEQ output held only junctional sequences and lacked quality scores, the filtering could not match the filtering applied to full-length reads. To assign V/J genes and CDR3, sequences were annotated against IMGT germline references using PyIR, a Python wrapper for IgBLAST v1.9. Reads were filtered out if the reads had weak V/J assignments (E-value above 1e-6), no CDR3, stop codons, out-of-frame junctions, or ambiguous translated residues. V3J clonotypes were defined as sequences sharing the same inferred V gene, J gene, and CDR3 amino acid sequence. Percentage overlap between repertoires was computed as shared unique clonotypes divided by the size of the smaller repertoire. Richness of each repertoire was evaluated using RTK rarefaction, the Chao1 estimator, and Recon v2.1 estimates of unobserved clonotypes. Generation probabilities were computed with OLGA for all TCRbeta clonotypes obtained by the gDNA method from several donors. The table was pulled from immuneACCESS by TCRdb, which kept in-frame rearrangements only. Such tables lose some clones; where checked, under half of the loss comes from unresolved V genes, and the rest has no known cause. V and J calls and clone size are copied from that table; D and trimming were computed from the DNA. The table for this sample lists about 870,000 clones; 85% to 95% of them were counted only once. Of the sample, 24% is held by the ten largest clones.

General findings and caveats noted by the study authors: Rarefaction of sorted-subset datasets indicated incomplete sequencing despite the large sequencing depth. Pairwise subsampling indicated that sequencing depth was expected to affect the degree of clonotype sharing among donors. Sampling was limited to blood, and TCR repertoires in tissue likely differ from TCR repertoires in blood. Sharing across a handful of donors was observed for 5% to 6.5% of naive CD4, over 3% of naive CD8, over 2% of memory CD4, and roughly 0.4% of memory CD8 clonotypes. The small number of donors limited the genetic and exposure-history diversity represented. Clonotypes shared by all four sorted-subset donors showed higher generation probabilities than non-shared clonotypes. Naive subsets generally had larger estimated clonotype richness than memory subsets.

CD8 naive samples were CD45RO-negative cells positively selected for CCR7, giving a CD45RA+CCR7+ population that excluded TemRA cells. Healthy HIV-negative adults with no recently reported acute infections or vaccinations were included as donors. Only Caucasian adults living in Nashville, Tennessee, USA were represented among the donors. After blood collection by leukapheresis, PBMCs were isolated using Ficoll-Histopaque density gradient centrifugation and then cryopreserved in the vapor phase of liquid nitrogen. Purity and quantity of every magnetically sorted T cell population were checked by analytical flow cytometry. Each sorted fraction had its genomic DNA isolated and then quantified by UV absorbance on a Nanodrop 2000c. Based on the germline V gene, the CDR1 and CDR2 sequences are SQVTM and ANQGSEA. The CDR3 holds 15 amino acids from the cysteine to the phenylalanine. Only CDR3 DNA is held: 45 bases, read in frame from base 1.

The V and J segments used are TRBV29-1 and TRBJ2-7; 8 of the junction bases match TRBD2. This TCR was recovered from a man between 25 and 39 years old in good health. Material: naive CD8+ T cells sorted from blood. The intended sense of this specimen's cell subset or site label: CD45RA+CCR7+. The DNA sequence is TGCAGCGTTGCATCCAGCGGGAGTACCTCCAACGAGCAGTACTTC. It codes for CSVASSGSTSNEQYF.